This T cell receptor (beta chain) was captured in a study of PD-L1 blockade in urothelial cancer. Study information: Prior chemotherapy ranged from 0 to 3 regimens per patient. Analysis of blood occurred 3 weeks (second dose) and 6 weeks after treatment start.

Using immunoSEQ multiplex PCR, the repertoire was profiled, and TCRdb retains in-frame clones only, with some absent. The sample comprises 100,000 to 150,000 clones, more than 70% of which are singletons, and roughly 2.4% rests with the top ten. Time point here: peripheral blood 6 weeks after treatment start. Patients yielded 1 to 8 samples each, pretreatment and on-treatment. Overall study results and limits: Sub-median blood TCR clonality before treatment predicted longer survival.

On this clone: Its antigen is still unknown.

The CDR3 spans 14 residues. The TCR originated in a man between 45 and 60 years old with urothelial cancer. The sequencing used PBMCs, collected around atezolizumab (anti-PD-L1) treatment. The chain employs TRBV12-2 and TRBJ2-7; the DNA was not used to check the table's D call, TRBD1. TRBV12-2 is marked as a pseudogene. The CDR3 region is CASRTRTGGYEQYF. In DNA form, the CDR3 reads TGTGCAAGTCGCACCCGGACAGGGGGGTACGAGCAGTACTTC.